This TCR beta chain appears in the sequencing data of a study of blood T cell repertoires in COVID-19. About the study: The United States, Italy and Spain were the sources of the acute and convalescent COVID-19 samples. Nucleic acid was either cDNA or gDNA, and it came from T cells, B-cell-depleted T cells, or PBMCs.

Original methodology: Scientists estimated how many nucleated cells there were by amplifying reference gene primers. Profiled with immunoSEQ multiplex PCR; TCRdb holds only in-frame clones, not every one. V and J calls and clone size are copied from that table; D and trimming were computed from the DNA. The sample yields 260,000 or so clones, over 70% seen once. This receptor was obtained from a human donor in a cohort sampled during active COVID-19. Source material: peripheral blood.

The CDR3 is CASSPDGQGFHF. The CDR3 DNA is TGTGCCAGCTCACCAGACGGTCAGGGGTTCCACTTT. V usage is TRBV18 and J usage is TRBJ1-6; possible D gene TRBD1, 6 bases. Germline assignment: CDR1 KGHSH and CDR2 LQKENI. The CDR3 spans 12 residues. Trimming left V 2 bases short and J 17 bases short, with 13 bases between.